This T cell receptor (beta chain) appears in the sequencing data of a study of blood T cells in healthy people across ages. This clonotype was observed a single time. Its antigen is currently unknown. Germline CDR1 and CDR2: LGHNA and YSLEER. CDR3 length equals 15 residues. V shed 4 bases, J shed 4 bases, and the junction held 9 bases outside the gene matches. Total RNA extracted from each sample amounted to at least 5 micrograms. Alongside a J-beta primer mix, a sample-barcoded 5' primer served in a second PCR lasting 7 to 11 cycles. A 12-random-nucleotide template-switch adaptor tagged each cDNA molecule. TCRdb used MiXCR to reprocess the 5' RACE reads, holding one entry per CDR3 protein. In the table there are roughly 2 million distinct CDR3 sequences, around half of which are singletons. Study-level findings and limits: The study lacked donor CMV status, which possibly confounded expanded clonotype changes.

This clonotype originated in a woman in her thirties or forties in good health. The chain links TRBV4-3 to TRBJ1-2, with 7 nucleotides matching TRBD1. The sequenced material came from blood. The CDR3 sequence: CASSLHTGTVYGYTF. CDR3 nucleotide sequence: TGCGCCAGCAGCCTCCACACCGGGACAGTCTATGGCTACACCTTC.